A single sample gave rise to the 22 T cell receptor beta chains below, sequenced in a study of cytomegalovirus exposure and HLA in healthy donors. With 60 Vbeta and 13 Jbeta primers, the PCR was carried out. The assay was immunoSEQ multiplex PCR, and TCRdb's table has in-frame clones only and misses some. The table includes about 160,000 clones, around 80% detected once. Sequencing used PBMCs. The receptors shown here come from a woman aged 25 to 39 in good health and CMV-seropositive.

This CDR3 is CASSPSGTGAYEQYF. DNA for the CDR3: TGTGCCAGCAGTCCTTCCGGGACAGGCGCCTACGAGCAGTACTTC. The chain combines TRBV6-5 with TRBJ2-7, with 8 bases lining up with TRBD1. CDR3 size: 15 residues. V was clipped by 5 bases and J by 2 bases; unmatched bases: 8. Germline CDR1 and CDR2: MNHEY and SVGAGI.

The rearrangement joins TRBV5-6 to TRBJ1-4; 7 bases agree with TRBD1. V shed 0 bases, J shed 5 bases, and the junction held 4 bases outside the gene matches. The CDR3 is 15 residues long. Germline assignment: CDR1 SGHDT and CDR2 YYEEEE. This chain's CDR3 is CASSLVAGGNEKLFF. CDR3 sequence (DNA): TGTGCCAGCAGCTTGGTGGCAGGGGGGAATGAAAAACTGTTTTTT. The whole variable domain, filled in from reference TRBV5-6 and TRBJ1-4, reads DAGVTQSPTHLIKTRGQQVTLRCSPKSGHDTVSWYQQALGQGPQFIFQYYEEEERQRGNFPDRFSGHQFPNYSSELNVNALLLGDSALYLCASSLVAGGNEKLFFGSGTQLSVL.

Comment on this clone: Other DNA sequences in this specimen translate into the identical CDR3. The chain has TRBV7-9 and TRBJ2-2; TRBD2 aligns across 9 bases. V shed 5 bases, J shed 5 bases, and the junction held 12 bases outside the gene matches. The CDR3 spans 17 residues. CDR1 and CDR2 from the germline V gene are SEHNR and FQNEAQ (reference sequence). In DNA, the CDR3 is TGTGCCAGCAGCCTAGGTAGCGGGGGAGTGAATACCGGGGAGCTGTTTTTT. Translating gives CASSLGSGGVNTGELFF.

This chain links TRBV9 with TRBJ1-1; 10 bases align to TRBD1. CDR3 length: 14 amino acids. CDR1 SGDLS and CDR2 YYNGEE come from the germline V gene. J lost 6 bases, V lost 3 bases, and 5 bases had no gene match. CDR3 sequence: CASSETGGSAEAFF. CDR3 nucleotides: TGTGCCAGCAGCGAGACAGGGGGCAGCGCTGAAGCTTTCTTT.

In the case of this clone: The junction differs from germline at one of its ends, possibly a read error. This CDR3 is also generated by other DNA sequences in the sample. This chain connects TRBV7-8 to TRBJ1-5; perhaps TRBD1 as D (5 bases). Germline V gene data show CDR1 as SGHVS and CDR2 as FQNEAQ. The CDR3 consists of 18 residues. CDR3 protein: CASSLSARQKTSNQPQHF. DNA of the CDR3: TGTGCCAGTAGCTTATCGGCGAGACAGAAAACTAGCAATCAGCCCCAGCATTTT.

CDR3 nucleotides: TGTGCCACCAGCGCTCGACAGGAAGGGGCCCAGCATTTT. It is translated as CATSARQEGAQHF. The V gene is TRBV15, the J gene TRBJ1-5; TRBD1 is a possible D gene (6 bases). Trimming stripped 5 bases from V and 11 bases from J, with 16 bases between. The CDR3 loop spans 13 amino acids. Per germline, CDR1 LNHNV and CDR2 YYDKDF (reference sequence).

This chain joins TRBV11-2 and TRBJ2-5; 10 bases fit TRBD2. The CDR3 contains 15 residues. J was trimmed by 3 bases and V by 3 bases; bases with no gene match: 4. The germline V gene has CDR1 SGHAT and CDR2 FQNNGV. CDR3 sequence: CASSFRGLAEETQYF. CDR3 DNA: TGTGCCAGCAGCTTCAGAGGACTAGCGGAAGAGACCCAGTACTTC. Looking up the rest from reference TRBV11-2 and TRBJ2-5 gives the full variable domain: EAGVAQSPRYKIIEKRQSVAFWCNPISGHATLYWYQQILGQGPKLLIQFQNNGVVDDSQLPKDRFSAERLKGVDSTLKIQPAKLEDSAVYLCASSFRGLAEETQYFGPGTRLLVL.

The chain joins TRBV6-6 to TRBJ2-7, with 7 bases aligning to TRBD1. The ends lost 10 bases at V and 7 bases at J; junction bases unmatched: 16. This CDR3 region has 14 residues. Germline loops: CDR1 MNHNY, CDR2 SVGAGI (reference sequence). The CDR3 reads CAISDRDSKREQYF. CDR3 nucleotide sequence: TGTGCCATTAGCGACCGGGACAGTAAGCGGGAGCAGTACTTC.

As DNA, the CDR3 is TGTGCCAGCAGTCCACAGGGGCTCCCTGAAGCTTTCTTT. The encoded protein is CASSPQGLPEAFF. The chain recombines TRBV6-5 with TRBJ1-1, with 7 positions matching TRBD1. The V and J ends lost 5 bases and 6 bases, in that order; junction bases with no gene match: 6. The CDR3 extends over 13 amino acids. In germline, CDR1 is MNHEY, CDR2 SVGAGI.

The CDR3 DNA reads as TGTGCCAGCTCACACTCCCAGATGGGGGCCCCTAATGAAAAACTGTTTTTT. The encoded protein is CASSHSQMGAPNEKLFF. The V gene is TRBV18, the J gene TRBJ1-4; D may be TRBD1 (6 bases). The CDR3 totals 17 residues. Germline V gene sequence: CDR1 KGHSH, CDR2 LQKENI. V lost 4 bases to trimming and J lost 3 bases, with 18 bases between them. Together with reference TRBV18 and TRBJ1-4, the CDR3 gives the full variable domain: NAGVMQNPRHLVRRRGQEARLRCSPMKGHSHVYWYRQLPEEGLKFMVYLQKENIIDESGMPKERFSAEFPKEGPSILRIQQVVRGDSAAYFCASSHSQMGAPNEKLFFGSGTQLSVL.

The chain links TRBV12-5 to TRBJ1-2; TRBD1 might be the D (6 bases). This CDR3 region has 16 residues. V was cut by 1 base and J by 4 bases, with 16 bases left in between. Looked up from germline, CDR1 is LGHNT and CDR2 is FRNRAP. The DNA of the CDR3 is TGTGCTAGTGGTTTGGGCGCATGGGGGGGCGGCTATGGCTACACCTTC. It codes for CASGLGAWGGGYGYTF.

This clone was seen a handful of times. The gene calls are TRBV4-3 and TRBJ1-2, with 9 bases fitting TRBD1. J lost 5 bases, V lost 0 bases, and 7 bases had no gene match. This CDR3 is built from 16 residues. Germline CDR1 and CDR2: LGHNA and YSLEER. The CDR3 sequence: CASSQDHRGRTYGYTF. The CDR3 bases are TGCGCCAGCAGCCAAGATCACAGGGGGCGCACGTATGGCTACACCTTC.

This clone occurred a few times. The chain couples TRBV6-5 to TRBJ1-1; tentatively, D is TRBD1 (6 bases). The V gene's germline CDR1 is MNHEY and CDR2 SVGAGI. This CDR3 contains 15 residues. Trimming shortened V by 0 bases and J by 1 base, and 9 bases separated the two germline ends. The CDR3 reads CASSYSGHSNTEAFF. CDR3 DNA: TGTGCCAGCAGTTACTCGGGACACTCGAACACTGAAGCTTTCTTT.

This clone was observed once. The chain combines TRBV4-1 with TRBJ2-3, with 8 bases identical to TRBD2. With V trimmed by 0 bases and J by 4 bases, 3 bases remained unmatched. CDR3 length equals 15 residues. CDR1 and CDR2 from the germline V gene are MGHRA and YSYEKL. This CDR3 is CASSQDGLAADTQYF. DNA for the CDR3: TGCGCCAGCAGCCAAGATGGACTAGCTGCAGATACGCAGTATTTT.

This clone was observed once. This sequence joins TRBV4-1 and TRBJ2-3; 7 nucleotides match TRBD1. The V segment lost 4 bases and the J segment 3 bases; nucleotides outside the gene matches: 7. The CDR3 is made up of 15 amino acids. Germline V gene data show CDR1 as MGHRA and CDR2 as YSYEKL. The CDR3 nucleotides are TGCGCCAGCAGCCCCACAGGGGTTAGTACAGATACGCAGTATTTT. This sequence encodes CASSPTGVSTDTQYF.

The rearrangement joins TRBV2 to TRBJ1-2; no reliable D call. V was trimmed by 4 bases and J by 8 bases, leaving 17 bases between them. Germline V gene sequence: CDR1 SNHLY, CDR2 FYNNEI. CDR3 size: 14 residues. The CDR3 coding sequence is TGTGCCAGCAGTGGCTCGGCGGAGGGAATCGGCTACACCTTC. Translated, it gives CASSGSAEGIGYTF. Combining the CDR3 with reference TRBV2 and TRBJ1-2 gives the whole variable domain EPEVTQTPSHQVTQMGQEVILRCVPISNHLYFYWYRQILGQKVEFLVSFYNNEISEKSEIFDDQFSVERPDGSNFTLKIRSTKLEDSAMYFCASSGSAEGIGYTFGSGTRLTVV.

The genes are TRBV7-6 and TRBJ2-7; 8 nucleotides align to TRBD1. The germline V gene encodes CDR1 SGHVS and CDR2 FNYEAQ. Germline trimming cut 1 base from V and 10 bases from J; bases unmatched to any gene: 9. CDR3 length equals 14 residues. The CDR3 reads CASSLEGGRGPQYF. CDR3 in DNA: TGTGCCAGCAGCTTAGAAGGTGGCAGGGGGCCTCAGTACTTC.

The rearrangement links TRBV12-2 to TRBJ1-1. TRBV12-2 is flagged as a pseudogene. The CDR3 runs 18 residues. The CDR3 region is CASRLALIGEGMNTEAFF. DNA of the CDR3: TGTGCAAGTCGCTTAGCGCTAATTGGGGAGGGAATGAACACTGAAGCTTTCTTT.

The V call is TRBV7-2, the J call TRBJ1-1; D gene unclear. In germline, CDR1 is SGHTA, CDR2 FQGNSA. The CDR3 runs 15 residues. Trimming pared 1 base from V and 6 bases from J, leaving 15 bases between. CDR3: CASSLVAGIRAEAFF. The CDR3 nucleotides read TGTGCCAGCAGCTTAGTCGCCGGGATAAGGGCTGAAGCTTTCTTT.

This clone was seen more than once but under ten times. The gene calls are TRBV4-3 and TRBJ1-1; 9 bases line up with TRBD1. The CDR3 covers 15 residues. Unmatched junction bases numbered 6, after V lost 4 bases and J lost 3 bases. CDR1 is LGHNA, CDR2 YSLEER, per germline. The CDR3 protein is CASSPNRGLYTEAFF. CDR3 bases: TGCGCCAGCAGCCCAAACAGGGGGCTTTACACTGAAGCTTTCTTT.

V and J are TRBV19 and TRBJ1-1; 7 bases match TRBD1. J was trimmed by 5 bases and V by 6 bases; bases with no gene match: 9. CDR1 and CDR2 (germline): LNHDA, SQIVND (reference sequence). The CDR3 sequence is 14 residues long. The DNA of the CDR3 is TGTGCCAGTAGCCCTCTCCAGGGGGAAACTGAAGCTTTCTTT. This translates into CASSPLQGETEAFF.

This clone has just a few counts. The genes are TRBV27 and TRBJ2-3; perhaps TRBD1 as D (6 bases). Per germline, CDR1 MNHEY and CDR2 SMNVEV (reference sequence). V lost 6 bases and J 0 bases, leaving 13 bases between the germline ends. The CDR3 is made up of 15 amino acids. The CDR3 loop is CASSRDITSTDTQYF. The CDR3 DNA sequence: TGTGCCAGCAGCAGGGACATTACTAGCACAGATACGCAGTATTTT.